The 4 T cell receptor beta chains given below trace back to one sample, sequenced in a study of blood T cell repertoires in COVID-19. The table came from immunoSEQ multiplex PCR; TCRdb's copy has only in-frame clones and leaves some out. The table shows roughly 250,000 clones, with around four fifths occurring only once. The specimen sequenced was peripheral blood. The receptors derive from a woman between 35 and 50 years old with active or convalescent COVID-19.

The gene calls are TRBV29-1 and TRBJ1-2; TRBD1 aligns across 8 bases. This CDR3 has 15 residues. V was clipped by 6 bases and J by 0 bases; unmatched bases: 9. Germline loops: CDR1 SQVTM, CDR2 ANQGSEA. CDR3 sequence reads: CSVGQGGSANYGYTF. The CDR3 nucleotides are TGCAGCGTCGGACAGGGCGGCTCGGCTAACTATGGCTACACCTTC.

This chain uses TRBV4-2 with TRBJ2-7, with D unclear. This CDR3 region has 13 residues. Trimming removed 0 bases at V and 9 bases at J, with 12 bases between. CDR1 LGHNA and CDR2 YNFKEQ come from the germline V gene. The CDR3 reads CASSQEMGKVQYF. In DNA, the CDR3 is TGTGCCAGCAGCCAAGAGATGGGCAAGGTGCAGTACTTC.

About this clone: Other nucleotide sequences in the sample specify the same CDR3. This chain links TRBV11-2 with TRBJ2-1; 8 bases are shared with TRBD1. CDR3 length: 15 residues. Germline trimming cut 5 bases from V and 5 bases from J; bases unmatched to any gene: 8. Germline V gives CDR1 SGHAT, CDR2 FQNNGV. CDR3 sequence (DNA): TGTGCCAGCAGCCTCGGACAGGGAAGGAACAATGAGCAGTTCTTC. It translates to CASSLGQGRNNEQFF.

The V and J genes are TRBV5-1 and TRBJ1-4; no firm D call. Trimming left V 4 bases short and J 0 bases short, with 16 bases between. The CDR3 sequence is 17 residues long. Per germline, CDR1 SGHRS and CDR2 YFSETQ. DNA of the CDR3: TGCGCCAGCAGCCCCGGGGTGGGCCCCGCAACTAATGAAAAACTGTTTTTT. It yields the protein CASSPGVGPATNEKLFF.